Presented here are 23 T cell receptor beta chains from one specimen sequenced in a study of T cell repertoires in cytomegalovirus infection. TCRdb independently ran MiXCR on the reads; one entry per CDR3 protein. This sample carries about 740,000 distinct CDR3 sequences, about 40% of them seen once, and the ten largest clones take around 2.8%. The sequenced sample consisted of PBMCs. These receptor sequences come from a human donor in good health (CMV status not recorded). Some clones in this sample may be carry-over from other donors' samples.

This chain uses TRBV6-6 with TRBJ1-5; D perhaps matches TRBD1 (5 bases). V lost 1 base and J lost 0, with 10 bases in between. From germline, CDR1 is MNHNY and CDR2 SVGAGI (reference sequence). The CDR3 totals 16 residues. In DNA form, the CDR3 reads TGTGCCAGCAGTTACTGGGACTCCTATAGCAATCAGCCCCAGCATTTT. Protein sequence: CASSYWDSYSNQPQHF.

The V gene is TRBV28, the J gene TRBJ2-1; a possible D gene is TRBD1 (6 bases). V was pared by 11 bases and J by 8 bases, with 25 bases between. The germline CDR1 and CDR2 sequences are MDHEN and SYDVKM. The CDR3 consists of 15 residues. CDR3 DNA sequence: TGTGCCGGCACCGGAACAGGGTCGGTTTGGGATGAGCAGTTCTTC. It encodes CAGTGTGSVWDEQFF. Together with reference TRBV28 and TRBJ2-1, the CDR3 gives the full variable domain: DVKVTQSSRYLVKRTGEKVFLECVQDMDHENMFWYRQDPGLGLRLIYFSYDVKMKEKGDIPEGYSVSREKKERFSLILESASTNQTSMYLCAGTGTGSVWDEQFFGPGTRLTVL.

This clonotype has at least ten counts. The chain joins TRBV19 to TRBJ1-5; D unclear. Trimming took 4 bases from V and 2 from J, leaving 6 bases between them. Germline V lookup: CDR1 LNHDA, CDR2 SQIVND (reference sequence). The CDR3 runs to 13 residues. The CDR3 nucleotides are TGTGCCAGTAGTACCCGGGGCAATCAGCCCCAGCATTTT. It yields the protein CASSTRGNQPQHF.

This clonotype was seen more than once but under ten times. The V gene is TRBV11-1, the J gene TRBJ2-1; 12 nucleotides agree with TRBD2. Germline CDR1 is SGHAT and CDR2 is FQDESV (reference sequence). This CDR3 has 16 residues. V trimming: 4 bases; J trimming: 4 bases; junction bases outside the gene matches: 5. This CDR3 reads CASSSGTSGSYNEQFF. In DNA, the CDR3 is TGTGCCAGCAGCTCCGGGACTAGCGGGTCGTACAATGAGCAGTTCTTC.

This clonotype was counted only a few times. The CDR3 DNA is TGTGCCAGCAGCCAAGGACAGCCGAGCGCCACCCTCCACTTT. This codes for CASSQGQPSATLHF. The chain combines TRBV14 with TRBJ1-6; possible D gene TRBD1, 5 bases. In germline, CDR1 is SGHDN, CDR2 FVKESK. The length of the CDR3 is 14 residues. V lost 1 base, J lost 14 bases, and 15 bases lay in between.

This clonotype was observed a handful of times. V gene TRBV27 combines with J gene TRBJ1-1, with D perhaps matching TRBD1 (6 bases). The CDR3 consists of 14 residues. Trimming cost V 8 bases and J 6 bases, with 19 bases left between them. Germline V gene lookup returns CDR1 MNHEY and CDR2 SMNVEV (reference sequence). This chain's CDR3 is CASSPGGSIAEAFF. Written as DNA, the CDR3 is TGTGCCAGCTCCCCTGGGGGCTCGATCGCTGAAGCTTTCTTT.

This clonotype was detected ten times or more. The rearrangement links TRBV7-2 to TRBJ1-5, with D tentatively TRBD1 (5 bases). The CDR3 is 15 residues long. Germline V lookup: CDR1 SGHTA, CDR2 FQGNSA. Trimming shortened V by 1 base and J by 7 bases, and 14 bases separated the two germline ends. The chain's CDR3 is CASSLVLGPGQPQHF. The CDR3 nucleotides read TGTGCCAGCAGCTTAGTATTGGGGCCGGGGCAGCCCCAGCATTTT.

The chain recombines TRBV19 with TRBJ2-4, with 8 bases lining up with TRBD1. Per germline, CDR1 LNHDA and CDR2 SQIVND (reference sequence). This CDR3 has 19 amino acids. Germline trimming cut 7 bases from V and 1 base from J; bases unmatched to any gene: 18. CDR3 amino acids: CASNESGGLGSWAKNIQYF. CDR3 DNA sequence: TGTGCCAGTAACGAGTCAGGGGGCCTTGGGTCTTGGGCCAAAAACATTCAGTACTTC.

The gene calls are TRBV19 and TRBJ1-1; D gene uncertain. Germline values: CDR1 LNHDA, CDR2 SQIVND (reference sequence). The CDR3 is made up of 15 amino acids. Trimming removed 7 bases from V and 1 base from J, with 16 bases in between. DNA of the CDR3: TGTGCCAGTATCCTCCGGGTAGGGAAGAACACTGAAGCTTTCTTT. Its translation: CASILRVGKNTEAFF.

As concerns this clonotype: A junction end diverges from the germline sequence, so it may reflect a read error. The chain links TRBV27 to TRBJ2-4; TRBD2 matches at 7 bases. The CDR3 has 14 amino acids. Per the germline V gene, CDR1 is MNHEY and CDR2 is SMNVEV (reference sequence). The chain's CDR3 is CAISSSSGLNIQYF. The CDR3, as DNA: TGTGCCATCAGTTCCTCTAGCGGCTTGAACATTCAGTACTTC.

Of note for this clonotype: One end of the junction fails to match germline, which may point to a read error. The chain uses TRBV28 and TRBJ1-1; the D gene is possibly TRBD1 (5 bases). The CDR3 is 14 amino acids. Germline CDR1 is MDHEN and CDR2 is SYDVKM. In DNA, the CDR3 is TGTGCCAGCAACTTAGTTACATCGGACACTGAAGCTTCCTTT. Its protein is CASNLVTSDTEASF. Full variable domain (missing parts from reference TRBV28 and TRBJ1-1): DVKVTQSSRYLVKRTGEKVFLECVQDMDHENMFWYRQDPGLGLRLIYFSYDVKMKEKGDIPEGYSVSREKKERFSLILESASTNQTSMYLCASNLVTSDTEASFGQGTRLTVV.

This clonotype was seen ten or more times. V usage is TRBV7-9 and J usage is TRBJ1-1; TRBD1 matches at 10 bases. This CDR3 is 16 amino acids long. Losses at the gene ends were 5 bases for V and 8 bases for J; bases not matched to a gene: 14. Per germline, CDR1 SEHNR and CDR2 FQNEAQ (reference sequence). This CDR3 is CASSPPTGGLLWEAFF. In DNA form, the CDR3 reads TGTGCCAGCAGCCCTCCGACAGGGGGCCTACTTTGGGAAGCTTTCTTT.

CDR3 residues: CASSLISRGNQPQHF. CDR3 sequence (DNA): TGTGCCAGCAGTTTAATCTCCAGGGGGAATCAGCCCCAGCATTTT. V gene TRBV12-3 or TRBV12-4 combines with J gene TRBJ1-5; 7 nucleotides agree with TRBD1. This CDR3 region has 15 residues. Losses at the gene ends were 2 bases for V and 4 bases for J; bases not matched to a gene: 5.

The CDR3 loop reads CASSSTPRGGIAGGDEQFF. Here the CDR3 DNA reads TGTGCCAGCAGTTCAACCCCGAGGGGGGGAATTGCGGGTGGCGATGAGCAGTTCTTC. The chain recombines TRBV28 with TRBJ2-1, with D possibly TRBD2 on 7 matching bases. Germline V CDR1 and CDR2: MDHEN, SYDVKM. The V end lost 4 bases, the J end lost 8 bases, and 30 bases lay between the germline ends. There are 19 residues in the CDR3.

This clonotype was found a few times. The chain uses TRBV7-2 and TRBJ1-4; D gene ambiguous. V lost 2 bases to trimming and J lost 5 bases, with 15 bases between them. There are 16 residues in the CDR3. Germline-derived CDR1 and CDR2 are SGHTA and FQGNSA. CDR3 nucleotides: TGTGCCAGCAGCTTATTACCGGGCAACCTAAATGAAAAACTGTTTTTT. This translates into CASSLLPGNLNEKLFF. The variable domain in full, completed from reference TRBV7-2 and TRBJ1-4, reads GAGVSQSPSNKVTEKGKDVELRCDPISGHTALYWYRQSLGQGLEFLIYFQGNSAPDKSGLPSDRFSAERTGGSVSTLTIQRTQQEDSAVYLCASSLLPGNLNEKLFFGSGTQLSVL.

The sample holds a few counts of this clonotype. The CDR3 DNA is TGTGCCAGCAGCGCCACCGGGGGGGCCGGAGATACGCAGTATTTT. Amino acids: CASSATGGAGDTQYF. The V gene is TRBV2, the J gene TRBJ2-3; the match to TRBD2 covers 8 bases. CDR1 is SNHLY and CDR2 is FYNNEI in the germline V gene. Trimming cost V 6 bases and J 5 bases; bases outside gene matches: 10. This CDR3 region has 15 residues.

This clonotype was counted a few times. The chain carries TRBV6-1 and TRBJ1-3, with 8 bases fitting TRBD1. This CDR3 has 14 amino acids. Germline CDR1 is MNHNS and CDR2 is SASEGT. J lost 4 bases, V lost 6 bases, and 5 bases had no gene match. The CDR3 protein is CASRAQGAGNTIYF. Written as DNA, the CDR3 is TGTGCCAGCAGAGCGCAGGGGGCAGGAAACACCATATATTTT.

The V gene is TRBV20-1, the J gene TRBJ2-1; the match to TRBD2 covers 11 bases. J gave up 0 bases and V 0 bases, and 7 bases lay outside the gene matches. Germline values: CDR1 DFQATT, CDR2 SNEGSKA (reference sequence). The CDR3 has 18 amino acids. This CDR3 is CSARDRGLAVHSYNEQFF. The CDR3 DNA reads as TGCAGTGCTAGAGATAGGGGACTAGCGGTTCACTCCTACAATGAGCAGTTCTTC.

This sequence joins TRBV20-1 and TRBJ1-1; no definite D call. The length of the CDR3 is 14 residues. Per germline, CDR1 DFQATT and CDR2 SNEGSKA (reference sequence). Deletions cut 1 base from V and 7 bases from J, with 16 bases between. CDR3 bases: TGCAGTGCTAGAGTCGACGGGAATCGGGGTGAAGCTTTCTTT. As protein: CSARVDGNRGEAFF.

About this clonotype itself: A much larger clone is a single base away; this may be a read error. The conserved closing phenylalanine or tryptophan is absent in this CDR3, likely reflecting a read error. The chain uses TRBV20-1 and TRBJ2-7; TRBD2 matches 10 bases. Germline V CDR1 and CDR2: DFQATT, SNEGSKA (reference sequence). The CDR3 consists of 16 residues. After removal of 1 base from V and 2 bases from J, the junction contained 8 bases not matched to a gene. The CDR3 DNA sequence: TGCAGTGCTAGAGGGTCTAGCGGGAGTGAAACCTACGAGCAGTACTTA. This sequence encodes CSARGSSGSETYEQYL.

This clonotype was counted between two and nine times. The rearrangement links TRBV10-3 to TRBJ2-2; tentatively, D is TRBD1 (5 bases). This CDR3 has 15 residues. The V end was cut by 7 bases, the J end by 2 bases, with 14 bases between. Germline-derived CDR1 and CDR2 are ENHRY and SYGVKD. The CDR3 loop is CAINAGPPNTGELFF. The DNA for the CDR3 is TGTGCCATCAATGCAGGGCCCCCTAACACCGGGGAGCTGTTTTTT.

This clonotype has a handful of counts. The V and J genes are TRBV7-2 and TRBJ1-5; TRBD1 agrees at 10 bases. Germline V gives CDR1 SGHTA, CDR2 FQGNSA. The V segment lost 5 bases and the J segment 6 bases; nucleotides outside the gene matches: 7. The CDR3 spans 15 residues. Here the CDR3 DNA reads TGTGCCAGCAGCAATGACAGGGGGCGGACTCAGCCCCAGCATTTT. This gives the protein CASSNDRGRTQPQHF.

V usage is TRBV5-1 and J usage is TRBJ2-1, with a weak D call TRBD2 (5 bases). V lost 0 bases to trimming and J lost 7 bases, with 20 bases between them. This CDR3 has 17 amino acids. CDR1 SGHRS and CDR2 YFSETQ come from the germline V gene. CDR3 loop: CASSLGFSSLVPNEQFF. The CDR3 DNA follows: TGCGCCAGCAGCTTGGGTTTCTCTAGCCTTGTCCCGAATGAGCAGTTCTTC.